This paragraph reports one T cell receptor beta chain. What it binds is not known. The CDR3 runs to 12 residues. The germline gives CDR1 MNHEY, CDR2 SVGAGI. V lost 6 bases and J lost 9, with 9 bases in between. The data belong to a study of beta chain features in type 1 diabetes. The investigators reverse transcribed all of the isolated RNA, so they sequenced expressed TCRB transcripts. Sequenced naive, central memory and regulatory T cell samples produced an average of roughly 3.6 million reads. The protocol was immunoSEQ multiplex PCR, while the TCRdb copy is restricted to in-frame clones and leaves out a portion. The sample holds 500,000 to 850,000 clones; around an eighth are singletons and the top ten take just under 0.04%. Staining for CD45RO/CCR7/CD25/CD127/CD95/CD27 allowed sorting of CD4+ naive, central memory, regulatory and stem cell-like memory cells. Study outcomes and limitations: Within patients, naive, central memory and Treg TCRB repertoires seemed more similar than within healthy donors. Among patients with Type 1 diabetes, TCRB CDR3s were moderately but significantly shorter in every one of the four CD4+ subsets.

The chain links TRBV6-5 to TRBJ1-6, with no clear D. This receptor was obtained from a man between 18 and 35 years old with type 1 diabetes. The sequencing sample was made of naive CD4+ T cells from blood. DNA of the CDR3: TGTGCCAGCAGCACCCACTCTTCACCCCTCCACTTT. It translates to CASSTHSSPLHF.